This TCR beta chain was captured by sequencing in a study of response to subunit inactivated influenza vaccine. Study findings and constraints: Every seasonal influenza vaccination brings in few new T cells, the authors suggested.

One entry per CDR3 protein results from TCRdb running MiXCR on the RT-PCR reads. The table includes 650,000 to 800,000 distinct CDR3 sequences, 11% to 15% detected once. Remarks on this clonotype: Antigen unknown.

V trimming: 2 bases; J trimming: 9 bases; junction bases outside the gene matches: 12. In germline, CDR1 is LGHNA, CDR2 YSLEER. CDR3 length equals 16 residues. The J gene is TRBJ2-1, the V gene TRBV4-3; 8 bases agree with TRBD2. This specimen consisted of PBMCs from blood, obtained around 14 days before vaccination. The clonotype originates from a man in his forties or fifties who received an inactivated influenza vaccine. The CDR3 DNA is TGCGCCAGCAGCCAATTCCTTCCAGCGGGAGTAGGTGAGCAGTTCTTC. Its protein product is CASSQFLPAGVGEQFF.